The clone carrying this T cell receptor (beta chain) has a handful of counts. This sample is drawn from a study of shared clonotypes between healthy human individuals. Profiling relied on immunoSEQ multiplex PCR, and the TCRdb table lists in-frame clones only, not all of them. The data contain about 1.5 million clones, 95% to 99% of them singletons. Losses at the gene ends were 6 bases for V and 6 bases for J; bases not matched to a gene: 7. Germline assignment: CDR1 MDHEN and CDR2 SYDVKM. This CDR3 comprises 14 residues. This TCR was recovered from a young man in good health. The rearrangement joins TRBV28 to TRBJ1-2, with 10 bases fitting TRBD1. The specimen was naive CD4+ T cells sorted from blood. Subset indicated: CD45RA+ positively selected. DNA for the CDR3: TGTGCCAGCAGGTCCGGGACAGGGGAAGATGGCTACACCTTC. Translation: CASRSGTGEDGYTF.